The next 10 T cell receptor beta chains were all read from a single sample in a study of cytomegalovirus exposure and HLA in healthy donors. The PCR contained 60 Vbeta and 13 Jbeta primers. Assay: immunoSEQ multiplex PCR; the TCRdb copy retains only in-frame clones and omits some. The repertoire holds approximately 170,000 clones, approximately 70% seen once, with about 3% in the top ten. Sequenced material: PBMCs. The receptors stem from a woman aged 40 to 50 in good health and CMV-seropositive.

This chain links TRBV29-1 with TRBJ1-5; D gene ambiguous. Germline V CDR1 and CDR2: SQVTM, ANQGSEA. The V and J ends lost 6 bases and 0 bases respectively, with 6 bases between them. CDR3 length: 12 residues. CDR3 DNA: TGCAGCGTGGGAGTTAGCAATCAGCCCCAGCATTTT. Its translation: CSVGVSNQPQHF.

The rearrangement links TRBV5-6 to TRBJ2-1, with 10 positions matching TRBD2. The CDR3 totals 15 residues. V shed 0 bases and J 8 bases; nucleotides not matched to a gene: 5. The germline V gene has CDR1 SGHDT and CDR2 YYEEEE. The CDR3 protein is CASSLDLAGDDEQFF. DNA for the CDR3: TGTGCCAGCAGCTTGGATCTAGCGGGAGACGATGAGCAGTTCTTC.

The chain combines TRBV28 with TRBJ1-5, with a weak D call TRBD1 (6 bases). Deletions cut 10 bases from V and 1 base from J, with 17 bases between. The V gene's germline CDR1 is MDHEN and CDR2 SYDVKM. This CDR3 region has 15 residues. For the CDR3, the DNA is TGTGCCACCCAAGGGGAAGGGGGAAGCAATCAGCCCCAGCATTTT. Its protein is CATQGEGGSNQPQHF.

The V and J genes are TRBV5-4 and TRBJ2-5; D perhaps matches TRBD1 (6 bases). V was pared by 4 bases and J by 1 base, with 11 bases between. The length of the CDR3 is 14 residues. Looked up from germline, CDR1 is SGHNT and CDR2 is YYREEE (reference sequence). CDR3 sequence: CASSPRDIQETQYF. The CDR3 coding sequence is TGTGCCAGCAGCCCCAGGGACATCCAAGAGACCCAGTACTTC. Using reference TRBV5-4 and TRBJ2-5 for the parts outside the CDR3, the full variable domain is ETGVTQSPTHLIKTRGQQVTLRCSSQSGHNTVSWYQQALGQGPQFIFQYYREEENGRGNFPPRFSGLQFPNYSSELNVNALELDDSALYLCASSPRDIQETQYFGPGTRLLVL.

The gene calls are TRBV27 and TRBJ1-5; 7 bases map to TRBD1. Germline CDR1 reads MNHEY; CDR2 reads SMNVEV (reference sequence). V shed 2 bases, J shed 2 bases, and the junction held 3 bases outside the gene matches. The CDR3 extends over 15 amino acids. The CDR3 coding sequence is TGTGCCAGCAGTTTAACCACAGGGGGCAATCAGCCCCAGCATTTT. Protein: CASSLTTGGNQPQHF.

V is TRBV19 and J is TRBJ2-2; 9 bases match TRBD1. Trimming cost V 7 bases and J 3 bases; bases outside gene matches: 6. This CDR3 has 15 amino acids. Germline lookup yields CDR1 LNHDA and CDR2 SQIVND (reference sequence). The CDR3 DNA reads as TGTGCCAGTACGGACTGGACAGGGGACACCGGGGAGCTGTTTTTT. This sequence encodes CASTDWTGDTGELFF.

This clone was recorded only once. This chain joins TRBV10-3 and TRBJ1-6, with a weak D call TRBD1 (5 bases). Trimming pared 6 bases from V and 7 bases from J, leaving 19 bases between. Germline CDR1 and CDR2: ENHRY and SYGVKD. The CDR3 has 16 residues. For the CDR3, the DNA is TGTGCCATCAGAAACCACTCTCAGGGCGGCAATTCACCCCTCCACTTT. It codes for CAIRNHSQGGNSPLHF.

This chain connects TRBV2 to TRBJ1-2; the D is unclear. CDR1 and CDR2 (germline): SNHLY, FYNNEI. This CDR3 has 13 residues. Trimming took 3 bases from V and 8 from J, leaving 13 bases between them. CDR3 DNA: TGTGCCAGCAGTGAGGCGGGGATAGGGGGCTACACCTTC. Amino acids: CASSEAGIGGYTF.

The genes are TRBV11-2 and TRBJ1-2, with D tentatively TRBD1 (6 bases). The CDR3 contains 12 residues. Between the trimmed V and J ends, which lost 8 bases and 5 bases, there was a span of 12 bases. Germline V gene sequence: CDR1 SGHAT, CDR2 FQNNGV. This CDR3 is CASSGGNYGYTF. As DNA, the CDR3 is TGTGCCAGCTCGGGGGGCAATTATGGCTACACCTTC.

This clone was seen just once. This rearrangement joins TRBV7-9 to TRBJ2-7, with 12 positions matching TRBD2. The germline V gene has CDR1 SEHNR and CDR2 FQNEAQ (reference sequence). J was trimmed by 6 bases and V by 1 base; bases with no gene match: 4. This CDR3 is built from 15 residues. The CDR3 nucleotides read TGTGCCAGCAGCTTAGTCTCGGGACTAGCGGGCGAGCAGTACTTC. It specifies CASSLVSGLAGEQYF.